This TCR beta chain derives from a study of blood T cell repertoires in COVID-19. Clones were read by immunoSEQ multiplex PCR, and TCRdb kept only the in-frame ones, dropping some. Here the sample spans about 220,000 clones, under 90% being singletons. The source is a woman aged 35 to 49 with active or convalescent COVID-19. Sequencing input: peripheral blood.

CDR3 nucleotide sequence: TGTGCCAGCAGTGAAGGGGGAGCGGTATTCACAGATACGCAGTATTTT. Translation: CASSEGGAVFTDTQYF. The rearrangement uses TRBV6-4 and TRBJ2-3; tentative D call: TRBD1 (6 bases). This CDR3 comprises 16 residues. CDR1 is MRHNA and CDR2 is SNTAGT in the germline V gene. Trimming shortened V by 3 bases and J by 2 bases, and 15 bases separated the two germline ends.